The rows below give T cell receptor beta chains drawn from one sample of a study of blood T cell repertoires in COVID-19. TCRdb's table, derived via immunoSEQ multiplex PCR, lists solely in-frame clones and lacks some. The sample contains about 230,000 clones, under 90% of which appear only once. The material sequenced was PBMCs or T cells enriched from blood (not recorded which). These TCRs come from a woman in her 30s with acute COVID-19. Each CDR3 is given with its conserved first and last residue. A D gene is named only where the DNA matches it firmly.

v_gene: TRBV5-6; j_gene: TRBJ2-7; d_gene: NA; CDR3nt: TGTGCCAGCAGCACGACAGTACGCTACGAGCAGTACTTC; CDR3aa: CASSTTVRYEQYF
v_gene: TRBV9; j_gene: TRBJ2-2; d_gene: TRBD2; CDR3nt: TGTGCCAGCAGCGTACAGCGGGGGGTGGTTGACACCGGGGAGCTGTTTTTT; CDR3aa: CASSVQRGVVDTGELFF
v_gene: TRBV6-2/TRBV6-3; j_gene: TRBJ2-5; d_gene: NA; CDR3nt: TGTGCCAGCAGTTACAGTCTAGGGGGGGGAGAGACCCAGTACTTC; CDR3aa: CASSYSLGGGETQYF
v_gene: TRBV5-1; j_gene: TRBJ2-5; d_gene: TRBD2; CDR3nt: TGCGCCAGCAGCTTGTGGGGGGGGACCCAAGAGACCCAGTACTTC; CDR3aa: CASSLWGGTQETQYF
v_gene: TRBV20-1; j_gene: TRBJ2-3; d_gene: NA; CDR3nt: TGCAGTGCTAGTAACAGGGAAAGAGGCACAGATACGCAGTATTTT; CDR3aa: CSASNRERGTDTQYF
v_gene: TRBV2; j_gene: TRBJ1-2; d_gene: NA; CDR3nt: TGTGCCAGCAGTGCCCTCCACATATACTATGGCTACACCTTC; CDR3aa: CASSALHIYYGYTF
v_gene: TRBV14; j_gene: TRBJ1-2; d_gene: NA; CDR3nt: TGTGCCAGCAGCCCAAGTACAGTTGGCTACACCTTC; CDR3aa: CASSPSTVGYTF
v_gene: TRBV10-3; j_gene: TRBJ1-6; d_gene: NA; CDR3nt: TGTGCCTATAAAAGCCCCTCGGGTACCCTCCACTTT; CDR3aa: CAYKSPSGTLHF
v_gene: TRBV11-2; j_gene: TRBJ2-7; d_gene: NA; CDR3nt: TGTGCCAGCAGCCCACTATCCCAGGGCTACGAGCAGTACTTC; CDR3aa: CASSPLSQGYEQYF
v_gene: TRBV28; j_gene: TRBJ1-5; d_gene: NA; CDR3nt: TGTGCCAGCAGTTTGTTCCCTGCAGTTCAGCCCCAGCATTTT; CDR3aa: CASSLFPAVQPQHF